The present T cell receptor beta chain was sequenced within a study of cytomegalovirus exposure and HLA in healthy donors. Points from the study as a whole: In an earlier analysis, in 540 or so donors, most V segments appeared productive either ~87% or ~30% of the time. In a later analysis, 17,000 or so TCR beta sequences were associated with HLA alleles at 0.05 false discovery rate. Association of a missense DCLRE1C variant with TCR beta V- and J-gene trimming was reported in a later analysis.

Trimming took 3 bases from V and 5 from J; bases not matched to a gene: 9. CDR3 length equals 15 residues. Germline lookup yields CDR1 KGHSH and CDR2 LQKENI. With respect to this clone: The antigen is unknown.

The PCR ran on 60 Vbeta and 13 Jbeta primers. In the original analysis: Per a later analysis, the number of unique TCR beta chains was roughly 80 million, of which around 9.9 million were shared. Profiled with immunoSEQ multiplex PCR; TCRdb holds only in-frame clones, not every one. The V and J calls and clone size come from that table; D and trimming were worked out from the DNA. Of roughly 150,000 clones in the sample, 80% to 85% were seen once. Sequenced: PBMCs. The sequence came from a woman aged 18 to 35 in good health and CMV-seronegative. This chain joins TRBV18 and TRBJ1-1; TRBD1 matches at 7 bases. CDR3 region: CASSPLEGAGTEAFF. The CDR3 DNA is TGTGCCAGCTCACCCCTAGAGGGGGCAGGGACTGAAGCTTTCTTT.